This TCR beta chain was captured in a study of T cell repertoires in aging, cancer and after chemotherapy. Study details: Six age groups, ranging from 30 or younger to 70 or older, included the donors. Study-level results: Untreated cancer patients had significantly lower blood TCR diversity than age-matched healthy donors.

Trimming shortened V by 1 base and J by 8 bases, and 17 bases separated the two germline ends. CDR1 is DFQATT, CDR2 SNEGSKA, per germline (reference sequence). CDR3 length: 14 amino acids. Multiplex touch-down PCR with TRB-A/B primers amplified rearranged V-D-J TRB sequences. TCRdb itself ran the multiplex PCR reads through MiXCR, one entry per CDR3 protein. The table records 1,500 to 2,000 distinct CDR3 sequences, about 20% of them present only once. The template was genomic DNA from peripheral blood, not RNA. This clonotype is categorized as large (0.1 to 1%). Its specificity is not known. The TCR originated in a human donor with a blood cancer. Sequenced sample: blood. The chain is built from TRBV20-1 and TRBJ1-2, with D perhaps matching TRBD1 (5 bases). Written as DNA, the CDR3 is TGCAGTGCTAGAGCAAGGCAGGGTTGGAAGGGCTACACCTTC. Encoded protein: CSARARQGWKGYTF.